The clone carrying this TCR beta chain qualifies as medium-sized. Antigen: not known. These data belong to a study of human T cells and chemical hapten exposure. Across the study: Upper-back patches of 0.01% DPC were read at 6 days. Findings and caveats of the study: All donors were alopecia patients, so their immunity may differ from that of healthy people.

CDR1 and CDR2 from the germline V gene are SEHNR and FQNEAQ (reference sequence). Trimming stripped 4 bases from V and 3 bases from J, with 22 bases between. This CDR3 region has 18 residues. MiXCR, applied by TCRdb to the RACE reads, yields one record per CDR3 protein. The sample has roughly 38,000 distinct CDR3 sequences, roughly 12% seen once. Time point in this sample: pre-sensitization, week 0. The sample's treatment: therapeutic diphenylcyclopropenone sensitization with weekly scalp DPC. The study extracted total RNA from unfractionated whole blood. Blood collection happened ahead of applying each patch test. People who gave samples had alopecia, were 18 to 70 years old, and were suitable for DPC.

This specimen consisted of whole blood, obtained in connection with sensitization to the hapten diphenylcyclopropenone (DPC). The receptor's source is a middle-aged woman with alopecia areata. Some clones in this sample may be carry-over from other donors' samples. This rearrangement joins TRBV7-9 to TRBJ2-1, with D possibly TRBD2 on 5 matching bases. DNA for the CDR3: TGTGCCAGCAGCTCCCCCCGTGAGGGCCGGAACCTCTACAATGAGCAGTTCTTC. This sequence encodes CASSSPREGRNLYNEQFF.